This paragraph covers one T cell receptor (beta chain) sequence. Its antigen is not known. All the donors were Caucasian adults who lived in Nashville, Tennessee. These data belong to a study of shared clonotypes between healthy human individuals. Across the whole study: Sampling drew on donors who were a couple of women and a few men aged 18 to 49.

Researchers divided each subset's genomic DNA evenly across several immunoSEQ plates. Repertoires were generated with immunoSEQ multiplex PCR, while TCRdb's copy carries only in-frame clones and drops some. The sample contains hundreds of thousands of clones, less than 80% of which appear only once. Trimming took 7 bases from V and 5 from J, leaving 14 bases between them. Germline CDR1 and CDR2: SQVTM and ANQGSEA. CDR3 length: 12 amino acids. Broader study findings: Sequencing depth was predicted to influence how clonotypes are shared among donors.

This rearrangement joins TRBV29-1 to TRBJ2-5; D might be TRBD2 (5 bases). Input material: PBMCs. The sequence was collected from a woman aged 40 to 49 in good health. Some clones in this sample may be carry-over from other donors' samples. CDR3 in amino acids: CSAIGLVETQYF. CDR3 DNA sequence: TGCAGCGCTATCGGACTGGTGGAGACCCAGTACTTC.